The sequence of this T cell receptor (beta chain) was determined in a study of shared clonotypes between healthy human individuals. Original processing notes: Sequence data from immunoSEQ were junction-only and lacked quality scores; consequently, filtering differed. Assay: immunoSEQ multiplex PCR; the TCRdb copy retains only in-frame clones and omits some. Clone size and the V and J calls come from that table; the DNA yielded D and trimming. Of a few million clones in the sample, 93% were seen once. The naive CD8 subset, CD45RO-negative cells positively selected for CCR7, excluded terminally differentiated effector memory CD45RA+ cells. Healthy adults negative for HIV, lacking recent acute infections or vaccinations, served as donors. Study results and caveats: The naive CD4 repertoires of several donors were compared, and around 5% of clonotypes were shared.

Between the trimmed V and J ends, which lost 2 bases and 5 bases, there was a span of 9 bases. Germline V gives CDR1 SGHDT, CDR2 YYEEEE. This CDR3 is built from 13 residues. Regarding this clone: Its antigen is not identified.

What was sequenced was naive CD8+ T cells from PBMCs. The chain has TRBV5-6 and TRBJ2-3; possible D gene TRBD1, 6 bases. The receptor comes from a man aged 18 to 35 in good health. Some clones in this sample may be carry-over from other donors' samples. The CDR3 reads CASSFGQRDTQYF. CDR3 nucleotide sequence: TGTGCCAGCAGCTTCGGACAGAGAGATACGCAGTATTTT.